These 15 T cell receptor beta chains share one sample of origin, sequenced in a study of T-cell memory formation after mild COVID-19. TCRdb redid the calling of the 5' RACE reads with MiXCR, one entry per CDR3 protein. The repertoire holds 65,000 to 100,000 distinct CDR3 sequences, with roughly 13% as singletons. The sequenced sample was PBMCs or a T cell subset sorted from them (not recorded which). These receptors all stem from a young man who had mild COVID-19 (a few samples of this study predate the infection). Cell type and time point are not known.

Worth noting for this clonotype: The junction and the germline gene differ at one end; a read error may be behind it. The V call is TRBV12-3 or TRBV12-4, the J call TRBJ2-2; weak D call: TRBD2 (6 bases). The CDR3 has 12 residues. The chain's CDR3 is CASSFGRGELYF. The CDR3 region has the DNA TGTGCCAGCAGTTTCGGTCGCGGGGAGCTGTATTTT.

A single count supports this clonotype. The chain employs TRBV11-2 and TRBJ1-3; TRBD1 aligns across 7 bases. The CDR3 extends over 14 amino acids. Trimming cost V 4 bases and J 3 bases; bases outside gene matches: 3. Germline CDR1 is SGHAT and CDR2 is FQNNGV. The CDR3 DNA reads as TGTGCCAGCAGCTCGTACAGGGGTGGAAACACCATATATTTT. Protein sequence: CASSSYRGGNTIYF.

The J gene is TRBJ2-4, the V gene TRBV20-1; unclear D gene. CDR1 and CDR2 (germline): DFQATT, SNEGSKA (reference sequence). The CDR3 consists of 16 residues. With 1 base removed from V and 4 bases from J, the gap between germline ends came to 17 bases. Here the CDR3 reads CSARGGRAETKNIQYF. DNA of the CDR3: TGCAGTGCTAGAGGTGGTAGGGCAGAAACAAAAAACATTCAGTACTTC.

The rearrangement links TRBV13 to TRBJ2-2; 8 bases agree with TRBD1. Losses at the gene ends were 5 bases for V and 3 bases for J; bases not matched to a gene: 8. The germline V gene has CDR1 PRHDT and CDR2 FYEKMQ (reference sequence). The CDR3 is 16 residues long. CDR3 sequence: CASSPRTGPYTGELFF. CDR3 DNA sequence: TGTGCCAGCAGCCCCCGGACAGGGCCCTACACCGGGGAGCTGTTTTTT.

The chain has TRBV6-5 and TRBJ2-7; 7 bases are shared with TRBD2. The CDR3 has 14 residues. From germline, CDR1 is MNHEY and CDR2 SVGAGI. Unmatched junction bases numbered 12, after V lost 6 bases and J lost 7 bases. CDR3 region: CASSPTPGGREQYF. The CDR3, as DNA: TGTGCCAGCAGCCCCACACCGGGGGGACGAGAGCAGTACTTC.

The gene calls are TRBV4-1 and TRBJ2-1; D may correspond to TRBD1 or TRBD2 (5 bases each). This CDR3 is built from 16 residues. CDR1 and CDR2 from the germline V gene are MGHRA and YSYEKL. Trimming stripped 3 bases from V and 0 bases from J, with 12 bases between. DNA for the CDR3: TGCGCCAGCAGCCAGAGGGGATCGAGCTCCTACAATGAGCAGTTCTTC. This translates into CASSQRGSSSYNEQFF.

This clonotype was observed a few times. CDR3 bases: TGTGCCAGCAGTTTCGGGGCGGGGGTCGCGAACAATGAGCAGTTCTTC. This encodes CASSFGAGVANNEQFF. This rearrangement joins TRBV27 to TRBJ2-1, with 7 bases lining up with TRBD2. Per germline, CDR1 MNHEY and CDR2 SMNVEV (reference sequence). The ends lost 3 bases at V and 5 bases at J; junction bases unmatched: 10. The CDR3 covers 16 residues.

The chain has TRBV20-1 and TRBJ2-1; 14 positions match TRBD2. The germline gives CDR1 DFQATT, CDR2 SNEGSKA (reference sequence). The ends lost 4 bases at V and 9 bases at J; junction bases unmatched: 8. The CDR3 totals 15 residues. CDR3 DNA sequence: TGCAGTGCTACCGGGACTAGCGGGGGAGTGGGTGAGCAGTTCTTC. Translated: CSATGTSGGVGEQFF.

This clonotype was observed a few times. The chain has TRBV4-1 and TRBJ2-5; D is ambiguous. Germline V CDR1 and CDR2: MGHRA, YSYEKL. V shed 3 bases and J shed 4 bases, with 9 bases lying between them. This CDR3 region has 13 residues. The CDR3 bases are TGCGCCAGCAGCCACAACCTTGGAGAGACCCAGTACTTC. Translating gives CASSHNLGETQYF.

The sample holds a few counts of this clonotype. The chain employs TRBV4-1 and TRBJ1-1; TRBD1 matches at 7 bases. J was trimmed by 2 bases and V by 1 base; bases with no gene match: 4. CDR3 size: 15 residues. CDR1 MGHRA and CDR2 YSYEKL come from the germline V gene. The CDR3 DNA follows: TGCGCCAGCAGCCAAGGACAGGGAGGAAACACTGAAGCTTTCTTT. Its translation is CASSQGQGGNTEAFF.

The V call is TRBV7-9, the J call TRBJ2-2, with D possibly being TRBD1 (5 bases). The germline V and J ends were trimmed by 5 bases and 6 bases, with 22 bases remaining between them. The CDR3 runs 17 residues. Germline assignment: CDR1 SEHNR and CDR2 FQNEAQ (reference sequence). The chain's CDR3 is CASSGDSVPYRAGELFF. For the CDR3, the DNA is TGTGCCAGCAGCGGAGACAGCGTCCCTTACCGGGCCGGGGAGCTGTTTTTT.

This chain uses TRBV6-2 or TRBV6-3 with TRBJ2-1; D might be TRBD2 (5 bases). V was pared by 2 bases and J by 8 bases, with 13 bases between. The CDR3 consists of 14 residues. Looked up from germline, CDR1 is MNHEY and CDR2 is SVGEGT. CDR3: CASSYPDLLDEQFF. The CDR3 DNA is TGTGCCAGCAGTTACCCGGACTTGTTGGATGAGCAGTTCTTC.

The chain employs TRBV7-9 and TRBJ2-7; D gene uncertain. V was shortened by 3 bases and J by 2 bases, with 8 bases between the two germline ends. This CDR3 comprises 13 residues. The germline gives CDR1 SEHNR, CDR2 FQNEAQ (reference sequence). The CDR3 DNA follows: TGTGCCAGCAGCTTTGGATTTCCCTACGAGCAGTACGTC. Translation gives CASSFGFPYEQYV.

There are a few counts of this clonotype. The genes are TRBV29-1 and TRBJ1-1; TRBD1 is a possible D gene (5 bases). Germline V CDR1 and CDR2: SQVTM, ANQGSEA. This CDR3 comprises 12 residues. V was cut by 5 bases and J by 0 bases, with 7 bases left in between. The CDR3 DNA sequence: TGCAGCGTTCACAGGATGAACACTGAAGCTTTCTTT. It specifies CSVHRMNTEAFF. The complete variable domain, with remaining parts taken from reference TRBV29-1 and TRBJ1-1, reads SAVISQKPSRDICQRGTSLTIQCQVDSQVTMMFWYRQQPGQSLTLIATANQGSEATYESGFVIDKFPISRPNLTFSTLTVSNMSPEDSSIYLCSVHRMNTEAFFGQGTRLTVV.

This clonotype was seen more than once but under ten times. In DNA form, the CDR3 reads TGCGCCAGCAGCTTGACCGGGACACAAGCTAACTATGGCTACACCTTC. Encoded protein: CASSLTGTQANYGYTF. The chain uses TRBV5-1 and TRBJ1-2; TRBD1 is a possible D gene (6 bases). In germline, CDR1 is SGHRS, CDR2 YFSETQ. CDR3 length equals 16 residues. Trimming removed 1 base at V and 0 bases at J, with 13 bases between. Variable domain in full (rest from reference TRBV5-1 and TRBJ1-2): KAGVTQTPRYLIKTRGQQVTLSCSPISGHRSVSWYQQTPGQGLQFLFEYFSETQRNKGNFPGRFSGRQFSNSRSEMNVSTLELGDSALYLCASSLTGTQANYGYTFGSGTRLTVV.